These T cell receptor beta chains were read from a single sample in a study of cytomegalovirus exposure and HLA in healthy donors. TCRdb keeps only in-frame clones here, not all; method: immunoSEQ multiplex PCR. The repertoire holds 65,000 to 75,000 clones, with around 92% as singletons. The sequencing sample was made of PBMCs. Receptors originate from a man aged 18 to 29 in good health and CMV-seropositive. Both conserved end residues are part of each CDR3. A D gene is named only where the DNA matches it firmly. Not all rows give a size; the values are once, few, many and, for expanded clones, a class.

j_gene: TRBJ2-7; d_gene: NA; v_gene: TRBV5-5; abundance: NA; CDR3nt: TGTGCCAGCAGCTTGATGACCCCTGGCGGGCCGTCCTACGAGCAGTACTTC; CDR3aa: CASSLMTPGGPSYEQYF
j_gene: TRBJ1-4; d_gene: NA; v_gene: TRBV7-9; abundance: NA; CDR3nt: TGTGCCAGCAGCCCCGGGACACAGGGCTCTAATGAAAAACTGTTTTTT; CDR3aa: CASSPGTQGSNEKLFF
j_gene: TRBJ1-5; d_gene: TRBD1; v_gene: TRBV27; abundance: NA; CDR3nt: TGTGCCACCCAAGACAGGGGGGGGTTTCTTCAGCCCCAGCATTTT; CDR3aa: CATQDRGGFLQPQHF
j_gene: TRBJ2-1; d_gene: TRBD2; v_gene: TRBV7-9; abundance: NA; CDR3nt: TGTGCCAGCAGCATCGGGACTAGCGGGACTAATGAGCAGTTCTTC; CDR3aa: CASSIGTSGTNEQFF
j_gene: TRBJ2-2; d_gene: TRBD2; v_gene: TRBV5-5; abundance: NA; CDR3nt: TGTGCCAGCAGCCTGGGACTAGCGGGGAACACCGGGGAGCTGTTTTTT; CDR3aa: CASSLGLAGNTGELFF
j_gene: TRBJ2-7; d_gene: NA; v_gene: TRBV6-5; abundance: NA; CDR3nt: TGTGCCAGCAGTTACTCGTTCGTCGGTAGCAACTACGAGCAGTACTTC; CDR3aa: CASSYSFVGSNYEQYF
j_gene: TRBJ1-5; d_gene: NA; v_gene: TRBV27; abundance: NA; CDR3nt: TGTGCCAGCAGTTTACTCGACAAGCCCAATCAGCCCCAGCATTTT; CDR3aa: CASSLLDKPNQPQHF
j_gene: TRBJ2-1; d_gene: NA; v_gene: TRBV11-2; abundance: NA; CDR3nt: TGTGCCAGCAGCTTAGACATCGCGGGCGTTGAGCAGTTCTTC; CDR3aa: CASSLDIAGVEQFF
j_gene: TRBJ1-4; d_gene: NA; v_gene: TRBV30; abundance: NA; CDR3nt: TGTGCCTGGAGCTCGGAGGCATCTAATGAAAAACTGTTTTTT; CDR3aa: CAWSSEASNEKLFF
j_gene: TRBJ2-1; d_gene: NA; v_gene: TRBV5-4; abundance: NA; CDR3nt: TGTGCCAGCAGCTTGCCTCAGCGCTCCTACAATGAGCAGTTCTTC; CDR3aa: CASSLPQRSYNEQFF
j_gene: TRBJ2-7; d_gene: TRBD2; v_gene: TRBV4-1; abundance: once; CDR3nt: TGCGCCAGCAGCCAAGCCCCGGGGGGAACCTACGAGCAGTACTTC; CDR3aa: CASSQAPGGTYEQYF
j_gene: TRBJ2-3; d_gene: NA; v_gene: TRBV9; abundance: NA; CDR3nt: TGTGCCAGCAGCTCACGGGGGGCAGGGTCAGATACGCAGTATTTT; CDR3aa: CASSSRGAGSDTQYF
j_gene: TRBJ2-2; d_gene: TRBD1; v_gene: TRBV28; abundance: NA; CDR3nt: TGTGCCAGCAGCGGGACAGCTAGCCCCACCGGGGAGCTGTTTTTT; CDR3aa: CASSGTASPTGELFF
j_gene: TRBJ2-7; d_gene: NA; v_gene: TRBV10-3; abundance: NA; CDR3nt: TGTGCCATCGCGGGGACTCCTTATCAAGAGCAGTACTTC; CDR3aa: CAIAGTPYQEQYF
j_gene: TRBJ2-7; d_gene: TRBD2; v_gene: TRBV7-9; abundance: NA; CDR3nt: TGTGCCAGCAGCGCGGTGGCGGGAGCGCATAAGCAGTACTTC; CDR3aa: CASSAVAGAHKQYF
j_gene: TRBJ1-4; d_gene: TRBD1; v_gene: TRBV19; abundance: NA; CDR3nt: TGTGCCAGTAGTACTGGGACAGGGGGCTTGGATGAAAAACTGTTTTTT; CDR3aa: CASSTGTGGLDEKLFF
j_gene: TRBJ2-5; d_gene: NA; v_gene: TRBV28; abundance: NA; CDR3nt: TGTGCCAGCAGGAGCGGAGCCCAAGAGACCCAGTACTTC; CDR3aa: CASRSGAQETQYF
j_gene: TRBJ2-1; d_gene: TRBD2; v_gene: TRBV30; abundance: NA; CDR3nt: TGTGCCTGGAGTGTAACTAGCGGGCGTGAGCAGTTCTTC; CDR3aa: CAWSVTSGREQFF
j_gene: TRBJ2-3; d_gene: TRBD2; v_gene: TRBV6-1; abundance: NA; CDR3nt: TGTGCCAGCAGTGAAGGGCCTAGCGGGAGTACGCAGTATTTT; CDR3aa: CASSEGPSGSTQYF
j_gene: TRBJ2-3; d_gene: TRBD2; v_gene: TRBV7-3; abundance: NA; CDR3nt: TGTGCCAGCAGCGCAGCGGGAGGCCCGAATACGCAGTATTTT; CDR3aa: CASSAAGGPNTQYF
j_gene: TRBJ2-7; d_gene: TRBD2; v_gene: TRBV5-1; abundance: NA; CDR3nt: TGCGCCAGCAGCTTGGTGACTAGCGGATTTTACGAGCAGTACTTC; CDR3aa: CASSLVTSGFYEQYF
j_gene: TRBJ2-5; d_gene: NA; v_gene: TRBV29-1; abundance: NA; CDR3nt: TGCAGCGTCGACCGCCGAGGGTACCAAGAGACCCAGTACTTC; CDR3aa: CSVDRRGYQETQYF
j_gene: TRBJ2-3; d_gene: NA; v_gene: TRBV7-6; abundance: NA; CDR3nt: TGTGCCAGCAGGACTAGGGACACAGATACGCAGTATTTT; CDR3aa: CASRTRDTDTQYF
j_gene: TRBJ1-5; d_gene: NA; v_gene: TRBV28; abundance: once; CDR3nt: TGTGCCAGCAGTTTCCCGGGTAATAATCAGCCCCAGCATTTT; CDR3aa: CASSFPGNNQPQHF
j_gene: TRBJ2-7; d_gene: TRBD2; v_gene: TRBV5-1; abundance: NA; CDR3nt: TGCGCCAGCAGCCGGACTAGCCAAGAATCCTACGAGCAGTACTTC; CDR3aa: CASSRTSQESYEQYF
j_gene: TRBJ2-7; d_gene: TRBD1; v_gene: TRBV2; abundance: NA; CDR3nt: TGTGCCAGCAAACTACAACCGGGACAGCCTTCCTACGAGCAGTACTTC; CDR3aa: CASKLQPGQPSYEQYF
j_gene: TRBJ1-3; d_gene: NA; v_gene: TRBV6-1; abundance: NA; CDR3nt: TGTGCCAGCAGGGTTGGGCAGGGCCCTGGAAACACCATATATTTT; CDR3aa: CASRVGQGPGNTIYF
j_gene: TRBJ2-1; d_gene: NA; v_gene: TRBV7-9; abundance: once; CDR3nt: TGTGCCAGCAGCCCTACCTACAATGAGCAGTTCTTC; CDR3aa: CASSPTYNEQFF
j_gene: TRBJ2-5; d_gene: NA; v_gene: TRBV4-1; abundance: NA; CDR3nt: TGCGCCAGCAGCCAAGCTGGAGGGACCCAGTACTTC; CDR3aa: CASSQAGGTQYF
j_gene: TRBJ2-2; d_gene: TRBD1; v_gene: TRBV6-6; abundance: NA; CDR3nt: TGTGCCAGCAGGCCTACAGGGGGCGTAGGGACCGGGGAGCTGTTTTTT; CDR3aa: CASRPTGGVGTGELFF
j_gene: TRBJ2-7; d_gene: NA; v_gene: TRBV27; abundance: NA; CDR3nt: TGTGCCAGCAGTTCCGGCGGAGGAGGCTCCTACGAGCAGTACTTC; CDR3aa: CASSSGGGGSYEQYF
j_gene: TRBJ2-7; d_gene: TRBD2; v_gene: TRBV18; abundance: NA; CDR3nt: TGTGCCAGCTCACTGGCTCTAGCGGGAGGGCCCTCGAGGAAAGAGGAGCAGTACTTC; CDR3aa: CASSLALAGGPSRKEEQYF
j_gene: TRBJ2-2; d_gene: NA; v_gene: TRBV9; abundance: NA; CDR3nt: TGTGCCAGCAGCTTAACCGGGTCGAACACCGGGGAGCTGTTTTTT; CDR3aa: CASSLTGSNTGELFF